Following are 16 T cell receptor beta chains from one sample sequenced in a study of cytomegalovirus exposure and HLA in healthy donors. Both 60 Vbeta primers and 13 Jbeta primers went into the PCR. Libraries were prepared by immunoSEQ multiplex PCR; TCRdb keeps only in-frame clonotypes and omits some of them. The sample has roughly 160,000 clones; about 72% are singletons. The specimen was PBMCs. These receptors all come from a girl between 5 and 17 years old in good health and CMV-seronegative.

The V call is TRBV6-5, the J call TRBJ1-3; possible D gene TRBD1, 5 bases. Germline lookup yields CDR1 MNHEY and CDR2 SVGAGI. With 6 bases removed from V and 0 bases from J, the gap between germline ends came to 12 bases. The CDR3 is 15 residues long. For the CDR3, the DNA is TGTGCCAGCAGCCTGACAGCACACTCTGGAAACACCATATATTTT. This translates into CASSLTAHSGNTIYF.

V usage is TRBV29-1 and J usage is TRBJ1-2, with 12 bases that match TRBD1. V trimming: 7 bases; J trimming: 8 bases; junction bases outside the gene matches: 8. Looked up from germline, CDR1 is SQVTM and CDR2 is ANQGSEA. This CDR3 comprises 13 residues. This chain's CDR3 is CSGAGTGGEGYTF. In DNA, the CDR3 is TGCAGCGGCGCGGGGACAGGGGGCGAGGGCTACACCTTC.

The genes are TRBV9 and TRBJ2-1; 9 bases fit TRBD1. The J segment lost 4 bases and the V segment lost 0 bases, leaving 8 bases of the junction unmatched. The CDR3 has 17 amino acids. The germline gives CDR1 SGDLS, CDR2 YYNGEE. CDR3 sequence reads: CASSVATGTGRYNEQFF. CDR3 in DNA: TGTGCCAGCAGCGTAGCTACTGGGACAGGGAGGTACAATGAGCAGTTCTTC.

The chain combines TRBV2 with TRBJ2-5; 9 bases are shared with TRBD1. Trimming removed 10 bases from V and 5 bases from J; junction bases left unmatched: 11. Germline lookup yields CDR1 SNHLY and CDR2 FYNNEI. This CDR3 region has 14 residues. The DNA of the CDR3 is TGTGCCACCTTGCCGGGACAGGGAAGGGAGACCCAGTACTTC. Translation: CATLPGQGRETQYF.

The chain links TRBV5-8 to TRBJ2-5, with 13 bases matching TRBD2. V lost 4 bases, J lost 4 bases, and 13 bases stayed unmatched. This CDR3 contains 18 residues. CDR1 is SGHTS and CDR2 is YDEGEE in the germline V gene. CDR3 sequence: CASSISGLAGKGVETQYF. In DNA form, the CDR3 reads TGTGCCAGCAGCATCTCGGGACTAGCGGGGAAGGGGGTAGAGACCCAGTACTTC.

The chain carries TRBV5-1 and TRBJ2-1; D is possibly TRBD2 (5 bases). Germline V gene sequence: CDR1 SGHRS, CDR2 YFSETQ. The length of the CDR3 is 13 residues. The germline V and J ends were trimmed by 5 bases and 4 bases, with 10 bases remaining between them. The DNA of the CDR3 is TGCGCCAGCAGGCCACCGGGGTACAATGAGCAGTTCTTC. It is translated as CASRPPGYNEQFF.

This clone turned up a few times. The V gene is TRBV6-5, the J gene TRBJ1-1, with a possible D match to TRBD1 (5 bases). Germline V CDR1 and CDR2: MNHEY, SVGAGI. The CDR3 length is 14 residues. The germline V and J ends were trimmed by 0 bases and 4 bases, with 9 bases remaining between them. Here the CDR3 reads CASSYSIGGTEAFF. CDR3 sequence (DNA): TGTGCCAGCAGTTACTCGATCGGGGGCACTGAAGCTTTCTTT.

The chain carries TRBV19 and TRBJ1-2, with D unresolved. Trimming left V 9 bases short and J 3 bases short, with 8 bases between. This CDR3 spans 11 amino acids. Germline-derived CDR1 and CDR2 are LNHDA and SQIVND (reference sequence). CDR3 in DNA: TGTGCCAGCGAAGACTACTATGGCTACACCTTC. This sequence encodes CASEDYYGYTF.

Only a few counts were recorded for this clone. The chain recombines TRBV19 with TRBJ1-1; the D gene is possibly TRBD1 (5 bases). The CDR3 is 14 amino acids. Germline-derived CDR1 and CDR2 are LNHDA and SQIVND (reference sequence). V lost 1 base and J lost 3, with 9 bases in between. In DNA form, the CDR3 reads TGTGCCAGTAGTATAGGAGGGGAGGACACTGAAGCTTTCTTT. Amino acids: CASSIGGEDTEAFF.

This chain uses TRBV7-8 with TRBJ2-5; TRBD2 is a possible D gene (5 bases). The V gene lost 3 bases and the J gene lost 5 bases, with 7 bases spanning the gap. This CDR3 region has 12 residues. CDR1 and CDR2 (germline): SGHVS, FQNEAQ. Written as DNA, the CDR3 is TGTGCCAGCAGCTTTTCGGGGGAGACCCAGTACTTC. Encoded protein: CASSFSGETQYF.

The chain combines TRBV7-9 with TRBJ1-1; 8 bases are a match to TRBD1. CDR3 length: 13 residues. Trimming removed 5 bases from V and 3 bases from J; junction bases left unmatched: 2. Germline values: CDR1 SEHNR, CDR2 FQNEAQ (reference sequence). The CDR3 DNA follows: TGTGCCAGCAGCGGGGACAGGTACACTGAAGCTTTCTTT. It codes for CASSGDRYTEAFF.

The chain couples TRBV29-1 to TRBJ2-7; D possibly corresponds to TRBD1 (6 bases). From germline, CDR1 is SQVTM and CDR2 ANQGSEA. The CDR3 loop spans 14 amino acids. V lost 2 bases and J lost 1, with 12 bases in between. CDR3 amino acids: CSVELQGHSYEQYF. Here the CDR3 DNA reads TGCAGCGTTGAACTACAGGGCCATTCCTACGAGCAGTACTTC.

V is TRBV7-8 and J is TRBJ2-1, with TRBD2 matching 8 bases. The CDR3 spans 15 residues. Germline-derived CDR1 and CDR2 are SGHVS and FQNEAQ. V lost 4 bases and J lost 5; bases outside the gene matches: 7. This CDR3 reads CASSSRLAGHNEQFF. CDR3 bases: TGTGCCAGCAGCTCTAGGTTAGCGGGGCACAATGAGCAGTTCTTC.

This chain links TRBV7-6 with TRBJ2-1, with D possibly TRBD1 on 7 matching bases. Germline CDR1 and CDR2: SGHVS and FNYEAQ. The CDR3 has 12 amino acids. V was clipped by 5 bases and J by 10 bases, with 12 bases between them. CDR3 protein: CASSPGGWEQFF. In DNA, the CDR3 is TGTGCCAGCAGCCCAGGGGGGTGGGAGCAGTTCTTC.

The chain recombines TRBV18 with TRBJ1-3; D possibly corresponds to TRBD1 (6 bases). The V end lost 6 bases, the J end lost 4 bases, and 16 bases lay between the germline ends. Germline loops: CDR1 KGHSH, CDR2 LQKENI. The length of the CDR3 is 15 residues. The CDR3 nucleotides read TGTGCCAGCTCGCCCGAGACAGGCCCCGGAAACACCATATATTTT. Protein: CASSPETGPGNTIYF.

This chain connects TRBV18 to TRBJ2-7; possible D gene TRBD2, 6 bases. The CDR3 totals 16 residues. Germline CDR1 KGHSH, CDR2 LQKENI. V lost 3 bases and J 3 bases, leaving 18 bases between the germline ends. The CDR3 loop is CASSPLMGTGDYEQYF. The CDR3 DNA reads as TGTGCCAGCTCACCTCTTATGGGGACGGGGGACTACGAGCAGTACTTC.